This TCR beta chain comes out of a study of low-dose radiotherapy and immunotherapy resistance in tumors. V was shortened by 5 bases and J by 5 bases, with 15 bases between the two germline ends. There are 13 residues in the CDR3. CDR1 and CDR2 (germline): DFQATT, SNEGSKA (reference sequence). Described time point: before trial treatment. Alpha- and beta-chain coverage of first-strand cDNA came from TRAV- and TRBV-specific primers. Amplification, which lasted roughly 20 PCR cycles, used a constant-region primer and V-primer adapter to amplify TCRs. MiXCR was run by TCRdb on the reads, yielding one entry per CDR3 protein. The sample consists of 35,000 to 50,000 distinct CDR3 sequences, around a third of them appearing once. This clonotype was counted between two and nine times.

Sequencing was performed on PBMCs, taken before treatment. This TCR was sampled from a male donor with gallbladder cancer. The chain is built from TRBV20-1 and TRBJ1-2; maybe TRBD1 (5 bases). The CDR3 reads CSAPGQINYGYTF. CDR3 nucleotides: TGCAGTGCTCCGGGGCAGATAAATTATGGCTACACCTTC.